The 5 T cell receptor beta chains in this list originate from one sample, sequenced in a study of blood T cell repertoires in COVID-19. Profiling relied on immunoSEQ multiplex PCR, and the TCRdb table lists in-frame clones only, not all of them. The profile shows approximately 230,000 clones, around 89% of them singletons. Specimen: PBMCs or T cells enriched from blood (not recorded which). The receptors were gathered from a woman aged 25 to 45 who had recovered from COVID-19.

The CDR3 DNA sequence: TGTGCCAGCACCCTAATCGTTAATTCACCCCTCCACTTT. As protein: CASTLIVNSPLHF. V and J are TRBV12-3 or TRBV12-4 and TRBJ1-6; unclear D gene. CDR3 length: 13 residues. V lost 7 bases and J lost 6, with 10 bases in between.

This chain connects TRBV3-1 (or the pseudogene TRBV3-2) to TRBJ2-3; 8 bases align to TRBD2. The junction had 9 bases not matched to a gene; V was cut back by 0 bases and J by 1 base. CDR1 LGHDT and CDR2 YNNKEL come from the germline V gene (reference sequence). The CDR3 runs to 18 residues. Written as DNA, the CDR3 is TGTGCCAGCAGCCAAGAGGGGGATAGCGGGATAGGCACAGATACGCAGTATTTT. Amino acids: CASSQEGDSGIGTDTQYF.

This clone was seen only a few times. The chain carries TRBV27 and TRBJ2-7, with TRBD2 identical over 7 bases. CDR1 MNHEY and CDR2 SMNVEV come from the germline V gene (reference sequence). The CDR3 consists of 15 residues. Germline trimming cut 4 bases from V and 7 bases from J; bases unmatched to any gene: 13. CDR3 bases: TGTGCCAGCAGTTCCGGAGCGGGGCCTCCGGGAGAGCAGTACTTC. Translation: CASSSGAGPPGEQYF.

This rearrangement joins TRBV4-1 to TRBJ1-2; no clear D gene. Trimming pared 0 bases from V and 2 bases from J, leaving 4 bases between. The germline gives CDR1 MGHRA, CDR2 YSYEKL. This CDR3 contains 13 residues. The CDR3 region is CASSQDRNYGYTF. CDR3 bases: TGCGCCAGCAGCCAAGATCGGAACTATGGCTACACCTTC.

This sequence joins TRBV7-2 and TRBJ2-5; 13 positions agree with TRBD2. This CDR3 contains 15 residues. The germline V gene encodes CDR1 SGHTA and CDR2 FQGNSA. The V segment lost 4 bases and the J segment 5 bases; nucleotides outside the gene matches: 4. For the CDR3, the DNA is TGTGCCAGCAGCTCGACTAGCGGGAGGTGGGAGACCCAGTACTTC. It is translated as CASSSTSGRWETQYF.